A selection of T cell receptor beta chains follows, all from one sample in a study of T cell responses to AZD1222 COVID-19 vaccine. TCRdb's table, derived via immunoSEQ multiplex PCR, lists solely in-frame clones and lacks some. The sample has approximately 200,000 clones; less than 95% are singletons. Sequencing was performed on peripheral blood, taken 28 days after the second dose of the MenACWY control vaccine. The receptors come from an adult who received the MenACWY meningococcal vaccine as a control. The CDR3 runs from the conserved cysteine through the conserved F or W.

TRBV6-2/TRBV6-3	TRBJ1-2	CASSYRPGRNYGYTF
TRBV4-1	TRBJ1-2	CASSQIISHEPGYTF
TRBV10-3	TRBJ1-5	CAISESGYNREPQHF
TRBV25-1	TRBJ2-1	CASNGGQYNEQFF
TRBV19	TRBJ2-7	CASTSVGTGVGEQYF
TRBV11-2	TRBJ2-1	CASSPRQASAYNEQFF
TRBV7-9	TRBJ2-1	CASGPTGGNNEQFF
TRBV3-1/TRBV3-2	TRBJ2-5	CASSQEQIQETQYF
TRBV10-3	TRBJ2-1	CAISDQPPPGEQFF
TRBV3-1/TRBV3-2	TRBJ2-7	CASSPGLTSSYEQYF
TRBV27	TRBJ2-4	CASRHTSGSAKNIQYF
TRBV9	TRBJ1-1	CASSVLTGALNTEAFF
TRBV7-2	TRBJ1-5	CASSLGPDQPQHF
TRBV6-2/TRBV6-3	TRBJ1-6	CASSFRQSSYNSPLHF
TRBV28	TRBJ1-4	CASSFDSDRGEKLFF
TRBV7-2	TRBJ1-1	CASSFRGAPYTEAFF
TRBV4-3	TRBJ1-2	CASSQEIGTGANYGYTF
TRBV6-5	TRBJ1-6	CASSPWARGNSPLHF
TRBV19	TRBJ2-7	CASSIISGSSYEQYF
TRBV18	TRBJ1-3	CASSPGQGPGNTIYF
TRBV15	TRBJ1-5	CATSSAPDSNQPQHF
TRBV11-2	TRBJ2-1	CASSPGTTSYNEQFF
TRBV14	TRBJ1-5	CASSPQGKGNQPQHF
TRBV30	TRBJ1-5	CAWSAGGGRNQPQHF
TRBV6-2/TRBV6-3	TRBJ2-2	CASSYPRAGVRVGELFF
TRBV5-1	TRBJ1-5	CASSLEDRGQPQHF
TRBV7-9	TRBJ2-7	CASSFYRTSGSYYEQYF
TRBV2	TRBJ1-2	CASRVDKGYGYTF
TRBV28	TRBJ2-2	CASTRGGTGELFF
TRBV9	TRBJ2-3	CASSSRGGGGPDTQYF
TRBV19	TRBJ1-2	CASRVGYGYTF
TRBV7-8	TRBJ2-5	CASSPLSSTRGETQYF
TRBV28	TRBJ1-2	CASSLGGGSYGYTF
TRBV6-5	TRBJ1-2	CASSYSQRAHNYGYTF
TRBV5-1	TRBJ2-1	CASSLGLAARFSYNEQFF
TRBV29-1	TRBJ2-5	CSVAGGGGQETQYF
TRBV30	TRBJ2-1	CAWSPDSKNEQFF
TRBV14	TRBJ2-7	CASSQGPGTGVYF
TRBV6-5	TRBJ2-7	CATLGSSSYEQYF
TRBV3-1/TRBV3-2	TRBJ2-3	CASSPLGVPNTNTDTQYF
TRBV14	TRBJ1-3	CASSQLGTEAGNTIYF
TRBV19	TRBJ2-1	CASSMRTPPGEQFF
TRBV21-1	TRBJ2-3	CASSNKVPTLAGGTDTQYF
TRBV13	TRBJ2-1	CASSLGSLVGHNEQFF
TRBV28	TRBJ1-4	CASSTYRGEKLFF
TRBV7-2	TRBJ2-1	CASSLGRVDVGEQFF
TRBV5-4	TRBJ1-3	CASRPGRDSGNTIYF
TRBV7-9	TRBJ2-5	CASSLRLAGTQETQYF
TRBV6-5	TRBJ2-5	CASRRTGVLAQYF
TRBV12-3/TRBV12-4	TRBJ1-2	CASSLGGGYGYTF
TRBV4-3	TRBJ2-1	CASSQSRQGINEQFF